Listed here are 24 T cell receptor beta chains from one sample, sequenced in a study of blood T cell repertoires in COVID-19. Profiled with immunoSEQ multiplex PCR; TCRdb holds only in-frame clones, not every one. The sample has 210,000 or so clones; about 90% are singletons. Specimen: PBMCs or T cells enriched from blood (not recorded which). The receptors come from a woman aged 45-65 years in a cohort exposed to, infected with or recovered from COVID-19 (not recorded which).

The chain has TRBV5-1 and TRBJ1-4; D unresolved. This CDR3 has 16 residues. Germline V gene data show CDR1 as SGHRS and CDR2 as YFSETQ. The ends were cut back, 4 bases at V and 0 bases at J, with 13 bases in the middle. The DNA of the CDR3 is TGCGCCAGCAGCCTATTCCGATTTGCAACTAATGAAAAACTGTTTTTT. This encodes CASSLFRFATNEKLFF.

V and J are TRBV7-9 and TRBJ2-3; D is ambiguous. Germline V gene sequence: CDR1 SEHNR, CDR2 FQNEAQ (reference sequence). V lost 3 bases to trimming and J lost 3 bases, with 13 bases between them. This CDR3 has 15 residues. DNA of the CDR3: TGTGCCAGCAGCTTTGCCCTCGGCAGGACAGATACGCAGTATTTT. It is translated as CASSFALGRTDTQYF.

This chain joins TRBV5-1 and TRBJ2-3; D may be TRBD2 (6 bases). This CDR3 spans 16 amino acids. The ends were cut back, 0 bases at V and 2 bases at J, with 13 bases in the middle. Per germline, CDR1 SGHRS and CDR2 YFSETQ. The CDR3 here is CASSLGGGALTDTQYF. CDR3 in DNA: TGCGCCAGCAGCTTGGGTGGCGGGGCTCTCACAGATACGCAGTATTTT.

This chain connects TRBV5-1 to TRBJ1-4; D possibly corresponds to TRBD1 (6 bases). This CDR3 contains 14 residues. Deletions cut 4 bases from V and 8 bases from J, with 15 bases between. In germline, CDR1 is SGHRS, CDR2 YFSETQ. CDR3 sequence reads: CASSTTTGREKLFF. The CDR3 region has the DNA TGCGCCAGCAGCACAACGACAGGCCGGGAAAAACTGTTTTTT.

The chain has TRBV6-6 and TRBJ2-2; a weak D match, TRBD1 (6 bases). From germline, CDR1 is MNHNY and CDR2 SVGAGI (reference sequence). V was trimmed by 3 bases and J by 6 bases, leaving 14 bases between them. This CDR3 comprises 15 residues. The CDR3 DNA is TGTGCCAGCAGTTATCAGGGGCGCTTTGCCGGGGAGCTGTTTTTT. Amino acids: CASSYQGRFAGELFF.

This clone turned up a few times. V usage is TRBV2 and J usage is TRBJ1-5; D is undetermined. CDR1 is SNHLY, CDR2 FYNNEI, per germline. The CDR3 has 16 amino acids. Trimming left V 2 bases short and J 5 bases short, with 16 bases between. The CDR3 sequence: CASSEQAFEHYQPQHF. The CDR3 region has the DNA TGTGCCAGCAGTGAACAGGCCTTCGAACACTATCAGCCCCAGCATTTT.

This chain connects TRBV25-1 to TRBJ1-2, with D perhaps matching TRBD1 (5 bases). CDR1 and CDR2 from the germline V gene are MGHDK and SYGVNS. Trimming removed 1 base at V and 11 bases at J, with 17 bases between. The CDR3 is 14 residues long. CDR3 sequence: CASSESNGQGDYTF. The CDR3 coding sequence is TGTGCCAGCAGTGAATCTAACGGACAAGGGGATTACACCTTC.

This rearrangement joins TRBV3-1 (or the pseudogene TRBV3-2) to TRBJ2-5; no reliable D call. Germline CDR1 LGHDT, CDR2 YNNKEL (reference sequence). This CDR3 has 12 amino acids. V shed 1 base and J shed 4 bases, with 4 bases lying between them. The CDR3 nucleotides read TGTGCCAGCAGCCAAGTTATAGAGACCCAGTACTTC. This codes for CASSQVIETQYF.

The chain links TRBV10-3 to TRBJ1-1; the D gene is possibly TRBD1 (5 bases). The germline CDR1 and CDR2 sequences are ENHRY and SYGVKD. The length of the CDR3 is 14 residues. V was pared by 4 bases and J by 0 bases, with 9 bases between. The CDR3 loop reads CAISATVMNTEAFF. CDR3 in DNA: TGTGCCATCAGTGCGACAGTCATGAACACTGAAGCTTTCTTT.

V is TRBV6-5 and J is TRBJ1-4; D is undetermined. Germline values: CDR1 MNHEY, CDR2 SVGAGI. V lost 0 bases, J lost 3 bases, and 8 bases lay in between. The CDR3 length is 15 residues. CDR3 protein: CASSYSGRPNEKLFF. CDR3 DNA sequence: TGTGCCAGCAGTTACTCTGGGAGGCCTAATGAAAAACTGTTTTTT.

The genes are TRBV18 and TRBJ2-1; maybe TRBD1 (5 bases). The V and J ends lost 3 bases and 1 base respectively, with 13 bases between them. Germline loops: CDR1 KGHSH, CDR2 LQKENI. This CDR3 contains 16 residues. DNA of the CDR3: TGTGCCAGCTCACCTCCGGAAACAGGTTCCTACAATGAGCAGTTCTTC. Its protein is CASSPPETGSYNEQFF.

V is TRBV4-3 and J is TRBJ2-5; the match to TRBD2 covers 14 bases. V lost 4 bases and J lost 2; bases outside the gene matches: 3. Germline assignment: CDR1 LGHNA and CDR2 YSLEER. The length of the CDR3 is 16 residues. Here the CDR3 DNA reads TGCGCCAGCAGCCCCCGACTAGCGGGGGGGCAAGAGACCCAGTACTTC. Encoded protein: CASSPRLAGGQETQYF.

The chain employs TRBV5-4 and TRBJ2-1; 9 bases agree with TRBD2. CDR1 and CDR2 from the germline V gene are SGHNT and YYREEE (reference sequence). V gave up 7 bases and J gave up 2 bases; unmatched junction bases: 10. The CDR3 totals 16 residues. In DNA form, the CDR3 reads TGTGCCAGCCAGAAAAGGGGCGGGGGGGCCTACAATGAGCAGTTCTTC. Translation gives CASQKRGGGAYNEQFF.

V and J are TRBV2 and TRBJ1-2, with D maybe TRBD1 (5 bases). Trimming stripped 6 bases from V and 1 base from J, with 9 bases between. Per germline, CDR1 SNHLY and CDR2 FYNNEI. The CDR3 runs to 13 residues. The CDR3 region is CASSLDSNYGYTF. The CDR3 DNA reads TGTGCCAGCAGCTTAGACAGTAACTATGGCTACACCTTC.

This clone is a singleton in its sample. The chain carries TRBV7-2 and TRBJ1-1; D unresolved. Trimming took 5 bases from V and 2 from J, leaving 15 bases between them. The CDR3 is 15 residues long. Germline assignment: CDR1 SGHTA and CDR2 FQGNSA. In DNA, the CDR3 is TGTGCCAGCAGCCGTTCAGATCGTGGTAACACTGAAGCTTTCTTT. Amino acid sequence: CASSRSDRGNTEAFF.

The chain employs TRBV7-9 and TRBJ2-1; D perhaps matches TRBD2 (6 bases). This CDR3 spans 17 amino acids. Germline V gives CDR1 SEHNR, CDR2 FQNEAQ (reference sequence). Trimming removed 7 bases at V and 7 bases at J, with 26 bases between. Here the CDR3 DNA reads TGTGCCAGCACCCCCCCGCTTGGTGCGGGAAGGCCTAATGAGCAGTTCTTC. Translating gives CASTPPLGAGRPNEQFF.

The V gene is TRBV11-2, the J gene TRBJ2-7; tentatively, D is TRBD1 (5 bases). The V gene lost 3 bases and the J gene lost 1 base, with 10 bases spanning the gap. CDR3 size: 14 residues. Germline values: CDR1 SGHAT, CDR2 FQNNGV. This CDR3 is CASSLVTGSYEQYF. The CDR3 DNA reads TGTGCCAGCAGCTTGGTTACAGGTTCCTACGAGCAGTACTTC. Full variable domain (missing parts from reference TRBV11-2 and TRBJ2-7): EAGVAQSPRYKIIEKRQSVAFWCNPISGHATLYWYQQILGQGPKLLIQFQNNGVVDDSQLPKDRFSAERLKGVDSTLKIQPAKLEDSAVYLCASSLVTGSYEQYFGPGTRLTVT.

This clone was found once. The chain recombines TRBV11-3 with TRBJ1-1; the match to TRBD1 covers 9 bases. The CDR3 has 15 amino acids. Per germline, CDR1 SGHNT and CDR2 YENEEA. The V and J ends lost 4 bases and 3 bases, in that order; junction bases with no gene match: 6. The CDR3 region has the DNA TGTGCCAGCAGCTCCAACAGGGGGCGGTACACTGAAGCTTTCTTT. Translating gives CASSSNRGRYTEAFF.

J is TRBJ1-4 and V is TRBV29-1, with 8 bases that match TRBD1. Germline trimming cut 4 bases from V and 8 bases from J; bases unmatched to any gene: 6. The germline V gene has CDR1 SQVTM and CDR2 ANQGSEA. The CDR3 totals 13 residues. CDR3 DNA: TGCAGCGTTGGGACAGGGAGAATCGAAAAACTGTTTTTT. Protein: CSVGTGRIEKLFF.

This chain links TRBV5-4 with TRBJ2-6; 8 bases are a match to TRBD2. This CDR3 is 16 amino acids long. J gave up 0 bases and V 4 bases, and 3 bases lay outside the gene matches. CDR1 SGHNT and CDR2 YYREEE come from the germline V gene (reference sequence). As DNA, the CDR3 is TGTGCCAGCAGCCCGGGAGGGTTCTCTGGGGCCAACGTCCTGACTTTC. Protein product: CASSPGGFSGANVLTF.

The V call is TRBV6-2 or TRBV6-3, the J call TRBJ2-7; possibly TRBD1 for D (5 bases). Germline V CDR1 and CDR2: MNHEY, SVGEGT. The length of the CDR3 is 14 residues. V was cut by 0 bases and J by 7 bases, with 13 bases left in between. The CDR3 nucleotides read TGTGCCAGCAGTTACTCCCCCCCAGGGCGGGAGCAGTACTTC. Encoded protein: CASSYSPPGREQYF.

The V call is TRBV7-2, the J call TRBJ1-1; 7 nucleotides line up with TRBD1. The CDR3 has 14 amino acids. The V gene's germline CDR1 is SGHTA and CDR2 FQGNSA. The junction had 2 bases not matched to a gene; V was cut back by 3 bases and J by 1 base. The CDR3 region is CASSFDRANTEAFF. For the CDR3, the DNA is TGTGCCAGCAGCTTTGACAGGGCGAACACTGAAGCTTTCTTT. Drawing the rest from reference TRBV7-2 and TRBJ1-1, the complete variable domain is GAGVSQSPSNKVTEKGKDVELRCDPISGHTALYWYRQSLGQGLEFLIYFQGNSAPDKSGLPSDRFSAERTGGSVSTLTIQRTQQEDSAVYLCASSFDRANTEAFFGQGTRLTVV.

The genes are TRBV10-3 and TRBJ1-3; D is unclear. Germline V lookup: CDR1 ENHRY, CDR2 SYGVKD. This CDR3 spans 19 amino acids. V lost 0 bases to trimming and J lost 5 bases, with 23 bases between them. The CDR3 bases are TGTGCCATCAGTGAGTCAATGCTCCGGGAGCAAAGAGACAGAAACACCATATATTTT. Translated, it gives CAISESMLREQRDRNTIYF.

This rearrangement joins TRBV15 to TRBJ1-1, with D perhaps matching TRBD1 (5 bases). V was trimmed by 1 base and J by 4 bases, leaving 13 bases between them. The CDR3 totals 15 residues. Germline CDR1 reads LNHNV; CDR2 reads YYDKDF (reference sequence). The CDR3 region is CATSRGSWGVTEAFF. CDR3 DNA sequence: TGTGCCACCAGCAGAGGAAGCTGGGGGGTCACTGAAGCTTTCTTT.